The present TCR beta chain was sequenced within a study of cytomegalovirus exposure and HLA in healthy donors. Study outcomes and limitations: Being indistinguishable, some V segments were excluded, TRBV6-2 and TRBV6-3 among them. A later analysis, which compared TCR beta chains of equal frequency, found the HLA-associated ones more clonally expanded.

This CDR3 spans 14 amino acids. To note about this clone: Its target is not known.

Vbeta (60) and Jbeta (13) primers were used in the PCR. Generated by immunoSEQ multiplex PCR, the TCRdb table keeps only in-frame clones and is missing some. The sample has 160,000 or so clones; 75% to 90% are singletons. The chain employs TRBV21-1 and TRBJ2-2; TRBD2, the table's D call, lacks a check against the DNA. TRBV21-1 is annotated as a pseudogene. The sample was PBMCs. This sequence originates from a woman in her late teens or twenties in good health and CMV-seronegative. As DNA, the CDR3 is TGTGCCAGCAGCAACGCTAGGAACACCGGGGAGCTGTTTTTT. Protein sequence: CASSNARNTGELFF.